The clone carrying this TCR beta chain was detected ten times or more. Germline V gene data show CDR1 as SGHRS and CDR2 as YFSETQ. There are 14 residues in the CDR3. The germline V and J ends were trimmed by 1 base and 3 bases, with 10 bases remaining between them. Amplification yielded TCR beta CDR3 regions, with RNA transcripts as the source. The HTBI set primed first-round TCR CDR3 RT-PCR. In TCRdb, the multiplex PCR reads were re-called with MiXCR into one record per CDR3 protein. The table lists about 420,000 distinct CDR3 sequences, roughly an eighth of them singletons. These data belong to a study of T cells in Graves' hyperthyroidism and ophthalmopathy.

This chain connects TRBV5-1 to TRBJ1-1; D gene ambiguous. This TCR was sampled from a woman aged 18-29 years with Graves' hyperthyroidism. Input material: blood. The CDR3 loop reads CASSLSGGDTEAFF. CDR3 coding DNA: TGCGCCAGCAGCTTGTCCGGCGGGGACACTGAAGCTTTCTTT. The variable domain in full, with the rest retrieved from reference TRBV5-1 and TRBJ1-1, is KAGVTQTPRYLIKTRGQQVTLSCSPISGHRSVSWYQQTPGQGLQFLFEYFSETQRNKGNFPGRFSGRQFSNSRSEMNVSTLELGDSALYLCASSLSGGDTEAFFGQGTRLTVV.